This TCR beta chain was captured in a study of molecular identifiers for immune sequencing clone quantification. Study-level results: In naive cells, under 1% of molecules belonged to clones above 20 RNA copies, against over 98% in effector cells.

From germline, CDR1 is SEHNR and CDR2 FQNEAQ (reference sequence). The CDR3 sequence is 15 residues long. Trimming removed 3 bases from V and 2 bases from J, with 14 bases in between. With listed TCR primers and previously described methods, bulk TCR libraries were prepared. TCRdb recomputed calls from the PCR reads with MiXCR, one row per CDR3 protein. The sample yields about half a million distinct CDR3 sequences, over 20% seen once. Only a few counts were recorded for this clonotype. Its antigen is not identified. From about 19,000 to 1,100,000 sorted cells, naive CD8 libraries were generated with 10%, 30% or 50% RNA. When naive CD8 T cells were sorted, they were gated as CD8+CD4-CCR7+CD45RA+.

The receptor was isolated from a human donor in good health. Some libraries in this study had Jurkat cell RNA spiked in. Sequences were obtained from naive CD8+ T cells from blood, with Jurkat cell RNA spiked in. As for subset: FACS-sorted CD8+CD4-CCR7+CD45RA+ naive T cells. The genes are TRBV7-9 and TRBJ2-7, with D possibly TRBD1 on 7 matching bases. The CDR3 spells CASSFPRGTAYEQYF. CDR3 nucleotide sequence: TGTGCCAGCAGCTTCCCTCGGGGGACAGCCTACGAGCAGTACTTC. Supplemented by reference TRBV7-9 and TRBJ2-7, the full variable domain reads DTGVSQNPRHKITKRGQNVTFRCDPISEHNRLYWYRQTLGQGPEFLTYFQNEAQLEKSRLLSDRFSAERPKGSFSTLEIQRTEQGDSAMYLCASSFPRGTAYEQYFGPGTRLTVT.